One and the same sample provided the 20 T cell receptor beta chains below, sequenced in a study of blood T cell repertoires in COVID-19. The table came from immunoSEQ multiplex PCR; TCRdb's copy has only in-frame clones and leaves some out. The sample includes around 110,000 clones, about nine tenths seen only once; the top ten take 1.8%. The specimen was peripheral blood. The source is a human donor with active COVID-19. The donor label of this sample is uncertain.

The chain links TRBV3-1 (or the pseudogene TRBV3-2) to TRBJ1-4, with a weak D call TRBD1 (6 bases). V was pared by 1 base and J by 1 base, with 10 bases between. Germline V CDR1 and CDR2: LGHDT, YNNKEL (reference sequence). This CDR3 is built from 16 residues. CDR3 nucleotides: TGTGCCAGCAGCCAAGGGTCAGGGGTAACTAATGAAAAACTGTTTTTT. This codes for CASSQGSGVTNEKLFF.

The chain has TRBV12-3 or TRBV12-4 and TRBJ1-5; D not resolved. CDR3 length: 13 residues. Trimming left V 6 bases short and J 4 bases short, with 10 bases between. CDR3 nucleotide sequence: TGTGCCAGCAGCTACAGAGAAAATCAGCCCCAGCATTTT. Encoded protein: CASSYRENQPQHF.

This clone was seen a few times. The genes are TRBV5-6 and TRBJ1-1; 8 positions agree with TRBD1. CDR1 is SGHDT, CDR2 YYEEEE, per germline. V was pared by 2 bases and J by 0 bases, with 3 bases of the junction left unmatched. There are 15 residues in the CDR3. The CDR3 DNA is TGTGCCAGCAGCTTCCGGACAGGGTTGAACACTGAAGCTTTCTTT. Its protein product is CASSFRTGLNTEAFF.

The chain links TRBV10-3 to TRBJ1-2; a possible D gene is TRBD1 (6 bases). This CDR3 has 15 residues. With 3 bases removed from V and 4 bases from J, the gap between germline ends came to 15 bases. Germline values: CDR1 ENHRY, CDR2 SYGVKD. The CDR3 DNA reads as TGTGCCATCAGTGATACTGGGGGCGCTTCCTATGGCTACACCTTC. Its translation: CAISDTGGASYGYTF.

This clone occurred once. The gene calls are TRBV6-2 or TRBV6-3 and TRBJ2-5, with 13 bases aligning to TRBD2. This CDR3 has 18 amino acids. V was pared by 2 bases and J by 1 base, with 7 bases of the junction left unmatched. CDR1 and CDR2 from the germline V gene are MNHEY and SVGEGT. The CDR3 spells CASSYGRLAGGTQETQYF. CDR3 sequence (DNA): TGTGCCAGCAGTTACGGGAGACTAGCGGGGGGAACCCAAGAGACCCAGTACTTC.

V gene TRBV7-6 combines with J gene TRBJ2-7; 8 bases line up with TRBD1. CDR1 is SGHVS, CDR2 FNYEAQ, per germline. The CDR3 totals 16 residues. After removal of 5 bases from V and 3 bases from J, the junction contained 12 bases not matched to a gene. The DNA of the CDR3 is TGTGCCAGCAGCCACCGAGGCGCAGGGGGCATCTACGAGCAGTACTTC. Protein: CASSHRGAGGIYEQYF. The variable domain in full, with the rest retrieved from reference TRBV7-6 and TRBJ2-7, is GAGVSQSPRYKVTKRGQDVALRCDPISGHVSLYWYRQALGQGPEFLTYFNYEAQQDKSGLPNDRFSAERPEGSISTLTIQRTEQRDSAMYRCASSHRGAGGIYEQYFGPGTRLTVT.

DNA of the CDR3: TGCGCCAGCAGCCAAGAACGGGGACAGCTCTACAATGAGCAGTTCTTC. Translating it yields CASSQERGQLYNEQFF. The J gene is TRBJ2-1, the V gene TRBV4-3, with 7 bases matching TRBD1. After removal of 0 bases from V and 3 bases from J, the junction contained 5 bases not matched to a gene. In germline, CDR1 is LGHNA, CDR2 YSLEER. The CDR3 runs 16 residues.

The chain combines TRBV25-1 with TRBJ1-4, with D perhaps TRBD1 (6 bases). Trimming removed 5 bases from V and 5 bases from J, with 15 bases in between. CDR3 length: 15 amino acids. CDR1 is MGHDK and CDR2 is SYGVNS in the germline V gene. CDR3 DNA: TGTGCCAGCAGTACCCCGGGACATCAGAATGAAAAACTGTTTTTT. It codes for CASSTPGHQNEKLFF. The full variable domain, in which reference TRBV25-1 and TRBJ1-4 provide the parts outside the CDR3, is EADIYQTPRYLVIGTGKKITLECSQTMGHDKMYWYQQDPGMELHLIHYSYGVNSTEKGDLSSESTVSRIRTEHFPLTLESARPSHTSQYLCASSTPGHQNEKLFFGSGTQLSVL.

This chain links TRBV28 with TRBJ2-5; 8 nucleotides agree with TRBD1. The CDR3 is 16 amino acids. Per the germline V gene, CDR1 is MDHEN and CDR2 is SYDVKM. V lost 3 bases and J lost 4; bases outside the gene matches: 10. The CDR3 DNA reads as TGTGCCAGCAGTTTGGCTGGACAGGGTCAAGGAGAGACCCAGTACTTC. This sequence encodes CASSLAGQGQGETQYF.

The chain combines TRBV5-5 with TRBJ1-1, with D hard to call. Between the trimmed V and J ends, which lost 0 bases and 4 bases, there was a span of 10 bases. This CDR3 spans 14 amino acids. Germline lookup yields CDR1 SGHKS and CDR2 YYEKEE (reference sequence). The CDR3 reads CASSLDEVSTEAFF. The CDR3 nucleotides are TGTGCCAGCAGCTTGGATGAGGTGAGCACTGAAGCTTTCTTT.

This rearrangement joins TRBV19 to TRBJ1-2, with TRBD1 identical over 7 bases. This CDR3 has 13 amino acids. Germline CDR1 reads LNHDA; CDR2 reads SQIVND (reference sequence). V shed 3 bases and J 3 bases; nucleotides not matched to a gene: 1. The CDR3 nucleotides are TGTGCCAGTAGTATCCAGGGGGACTATGGCTACACCTTC. Its translation is CASSIQGDYGYTF.

The DNA of the CDR3 is TGTGCCAGCAGCGTAGATACAACCTACTATGGCTACACCTTC. Encoded protein: CASSVDTTYYGYTF. This chain connects TRBV9 to TRBJ1-2; no definite D call. V was trimmed by 0 bases and J by 3 bases, leaving 9 bases between them. Germline CDR1 SGDLS, CDR2 YYNGEE. The CDR3 loop spans 14 amino acids. Full variable domain (rest looked up from reference TRBV9 and TRBJ1-2): DSGVTQTPKHLITATGQRVTLRCSPRSGDLSVYWYQQSLDQGLQFLIQYYNGEERAKGNILERFSAQQFPDLHSELNLSSLELGDSALYFCASSVDTTYYGYTFGSGTRLTVV.

V usage is TRBV7-9 and J usage is TRBJ1-4; D gene ambiguous. Trimming removed 5 bases at V and 4 bases at J, with 11 bases between. This CDR3 has 14 amino acids. From germline, CDR1 is SEHNR and CDR2 FQNEAQ (reference sequence). This CDR3 is CASSAREVNEKLFF. In DNA, the CDR3 is TGTGCCAGCAGCGCTCGGGAAGTTAATGAAAAACTGTTTTTT.

This chain joins TRBV5-4 and TRBJ1-2, with 7 bases matching TRBD1. This CDR3 comprises 15 residues. The J segment lost 8 bases and the V segment lost 0 bases, leaving 10 bases of the junction unmatched. In germline, CDR1 is SGHNT, CDR2 YYREEE (reference sequence). The chain's CDR3 is CASSLGQGFLGGYTF. In DNA form, the CDR3 reads TGTGCCAGCAGCTTGGGACAGGGCTTTTTGGGGGGCTACACCTTC.

The chain recombines TRBV3-1 (or the pseudogene TRBV3-2) with TRBJ1-5; TRBD1 aligns across 9 bases. The CDR3 is 16 residues long. Trimming took 4 bases from V and 3 from J; bases not matched to a gene: 7. Per the germline V gene, CDR1 is LGHDT and CDR2 is YNNKEL (reference sequence). CDR3 DNA: TGTGCCAGCAGCCCCCCCGGACAGGGGAACAATCAGCCCCAGCATTTT. Residues: CASSPPGQGNNQPQHF.

The CDR3 DNA sequence: TGTGCCAGCAGCAAAGGTTTGGCAGGGGGCCAGGGATCCTACGAGCAGTACTTC. It yields the protein CASSKGLAGGQGSYEQYF. The chain uses TRBV21-1 and TRBJ2-7; the table gives TRBD1 as D, unverified against the DNA. TRBV21-1 is shown as a pseudogene. This CDR3 has 18 amino acids.

The rearrangement joins TRBV11-2 to TRBJ1-3; D is possibly TRBD1 (5 bases). Germline loops: CDR1 SGHAT, CDR2 FQNNGV. The CDR3 runs to 16 residues. The CDR3 reads CVLGTYNGGGGNTIYF. The CDR3 DNA sequence: TGTGTCCTGGGGACTTACAACGGCGGAGGTGGAAACACCATATATTTT.

The rearrangement links TRBV29-1 to TRBJ1-2, with D maybe TRBD1 (6 bases). From germline, CDR1 is SQVTM and CDR2 ANQGSEA. With 4 bases removed from V and 4 bases from J, the gap between germline ends came to 25 bases. This CDR3 is 17 amino acids long. CDR3 residues: CSVAGPPGTSFPYGYTF. DNA for the CDR3: TGCAGCGTTGCGGGACCTCCTGGGACATCTTTCCCCTATGGCTACACCTTC.

V is TRBV13 and J is TRBJ2-5; 8 nucleotides line up with TRBD1. Germline V gene lookup returns CDR1 PRHDT and CDR2 FYEKMQ (reference sequence). V gave up 6 bases and J gave up 2 bases; unmatched junction bases: 5. The length of the CDR3 is 14 residues. The chain's CDR3 is CASSETGDQETQYF. CDR3 coding DNA: TGTGCCAGCAGTGAGACAGGGGATCAAGAGACCCAGTACTTC.

This rearrangement joins TRBV5-1 to TRBJ1-1; no reliable D call. CDR1 is SGHRS and CDR2 is YFSETQ in the germline V gene. Trimming stripped 4 bases from V and 4 bases from J, with 14 bases between. The CDR3 is made up of 14 amino acids. The CDR3 nucleotides are TGCGCCAGCAGCGGAGATCGATCGGGCACTGAAGCTTTCTTT. The encoded protein is CASSGDRSGTEAFF.